The subject of this entry is one TCR beta chain. What it binds is unknown. The same CDR3 arises from other DNA sequences in this sample as well. This sample is part of a study of cytomegalovirus exposure and HLA in healthy donors. At the level of the study: From donors who were HLA-typed, an early data release held 80 million or so unique TCRs.

Study-wide findings and caveats: The study reported that TCR beta sequences accurately predicted HLA-A and HLA-B alleles in most subjects. Rarity marked most TCR sequences, yet some public TCRs occurred in many donors. It was reported in a later analysis that an Asian-associated ancestry cluster showed fewer N-insertions than the approximately 670-donor mean.

The CDR3 length is 15 residues. The germline V gene encodes CDR1 SGDLS and CDR2 YYNGEE. Between the trimmed V and J ends, which lost 0 bases and 1 base, there was a span of 10 bases. Vbeta (60) and Jbeta (13) primers were used in the PCR. Sequencing was performed with immunoSEQ multiplex PCR; in TCRdb, only in-frame clones are kept and a portion is missing. Among tens of thousands of clones listed, approximately 72% were seen once. The clonotype originates from a young woman in good health and CMV-seropositive. The rearrangement links TRBV9 to TRBJ1-1; no clear D gene. The sequenced material came from PBMCs. CDR3 coding DNA: TGTGCCAGCAGCGTAGGTTCTCTAGGGAACACTGAAGCTTTCTTT. Translating gives CASSVGSLGNTEAFF.